The 13 T cell receptor beta chains below all came from one sample that was sequenced in a study of T cell repertoires in cytomegalovirus infection. TCRdb reprocessed the reads with MiXCR, giving one entry per CDR3 protein. The table has roughly 150,000 distinct CDR3 sequences, approximately 17% seen once. The sample consisted of CD8+ T cells from PBMCs. Receptors originate from a human donor in good health (CMV status not recorded). Some clones in this sample may be carry-over from other donors' samples.

In this sample, this clonotype turned up a few times. The chain employs TRBV7-9 and TRBJ1-5; 9 bases are shared with TRBD1. J gave up 3 bases and V 2 bases, and 5 bases lay outside the gene matches. CDR1 is SEHNR and CDR2 is FQNEAQ in the germline V gene (reference sequence). CDR3 length: 16 residues. CDR3 region: CASSLHGQGNNQPQHF. The DNA of the CDR3 is TGTGCCAGCAGCTTACACGGACAGGGGAACAATCAGCCCCAGCATTTT.

The chain links TRBV9 to TRBJ2-7; 9 bases are a match to TRBD1. CDR1 is SGDLS and CDR2 is YYNGEE in the germline V gene. Losses at the gene ends were 3 bases for V and 5 bases for J; bases not matched to a gene: 6. This CDR3 spans 14 amino acids. The CDR3 reads CASSAAGTGNEQYF. The CDR3 nucleotides are TGTGCCAGCAGCGCTGCCGGGACAGGGAACGAGCAGTACTTC.

V usage is TRBV7-6 and J usage is TRBJ2-2; unclear D gene. V was shortened by 4 bases and J by 7 bases, with 7 bases between the two germline ends. The CDR3 runs to 12 residues. Per the germline V gene, CDR1 is SGHVS and CDR2 is FNYEAQ. The chain's CDR3 is CASSYVSGELFF. The CDR3 DNA reads TGTGCCAGCAGCTATGTAAGCGGGGAGCTGTTTTTT.

This clonotype has a count of ten or more. This chain links TRBV7-8 with TRBJ2-7; 9 bases line up with TRBD1. Germline V gene data show CDR1 as SGHVS and CDR2 as FQNEAQ. The V and J ends lost 1 base and 4 bases, in that order; junction bases with no gene match: 2. This CDR3 is built from 14 residues. CDR3 sequence: CASSLVDRGYEQYF. In DNA, the CDR3 is TGTGCCAGCAGCTTAGTTGACAGGGGGTACGAGCAGTACTTC.

The CDR3 DNA reads as TGTGCCAGCATTGAAGGGGCACGGAATGAGCAGTTCTTC. It translates to CASIEGARNEQFF. The chain carries TRBV27 and TRBJ2-1; TRBD1 is a possible D gene (5 bases). V dropped 7 bases and J dropped 7 bases, with 14 bases sitting between them. This CDR3 has 13 amino acids. CDR1 and CDR2 (germline): MNHEY, SMNVEV (reference sequence).

This clonotype has more than one count but fewer than ten. The rearrangement uses TRBV7-9 and TRBJ1-1; maybe TRBD1 (6 bases). Trimming removed 5 bases at V and 1 base at J, with 17 bases between. This CDR3 has 16 amino acids. The germline V gene encodes CDR1 SEHNR and CDR2 FQNEAQ (reference sequence). CDR3 sequence reads: CASSDPRRGTNTEAFF. The CDR3 nucleotides read TGTGCCAGCAGCGACCCGAGGAGGGGGACGAACACTGAAGCTTTCTTT.

This clonotype was observed a few times. The V call is TRBV11-2, the J call TRBJ2-1, with 8 bases fitting TRBD2. The ends lost 2 bases at V and 0 bases at J; junction bases unmatched: 15. The germline V gene encodes CDR1 SGHAT and CDR2 FQNNGV. The CDR3 has 20 amino acids. CDR3 protein: CASSLNVPSAGDYSYNEQFF. The CDR3 coding sequence is TGTGCCAGCAGCTTAAACGTCCCCTCAGCGGGGGACTACTCCTACAATGAGCAGTTCTTC.

The chain has TRBV10-2 and TRBJ2-3; 9 positions match TRBD2. The germline V gene encodes CDR1 WSHSY and CDR2 SAAADI. V was pared by 3 bases and J by 4 bases, with 5 bases of the junction left unmatched. This CDR3 has 15 residues. In nucleotides, the CDR3 is TGCGCCAGCAGTGACATAGCGGGGGCGGCAGATACGCAGTATTTT. Residues: CASSDIAGAADTQYF.

This clonotype was counted only a few times. The chain combines TRBV6-4 with TRBJ2-1; 7 nucleotides match TRBD2. Germline-derived CDR1 and CDR2 are MRHNA and SNTAGT. The CDR3 contains 14 residues. V was pared by 3 bases and J by 7 bases, with 6 bases of the junction left unmatched. The CDR3 loop reads CASSDRGGGNEQFF. CDR3 in DNA: TGTGCCAGCAGTGATCGCGGGGGAGGTAATGAGCAGTTCTTC.

The chain is built from TRBV6-5 and TRBJ1-1; TRBD1 might be the D (5 bases). CDR1 is MNHEY and CDR2 is SVGAGI in the germline V gene. Between the trimmed V and J ends, which lost 2 bases and 0 bases, there was a span of 16 bases. This CDR3 is 17 amino acids long. The CDR3 reads CASSYESGGFMNTEAFF. The CDR3 coding sequence is TGTGCCAGCAGTTACGAGAGTGGGGGTTTCATGAACACTGAAGCTTTCTTT.

The DNA for the CDR3 is TGTGCCAGCAGTGAAGAATGGAGCGGTAGGGACGAGCAGTACTTC. As protein: CASSEEWSGRDEQYF. The J gene is TRBJ2-7, the V gene TRBV2; D is possibly TRBD2 (5 bases). V lost 1 base and J lost 5, with 15 bases in between. CDR1 is SNHLY and CDR2 is FYNNEI in the germline V gene. The length of the CDR3 is 15 residues.

The V and J genes are TRBV27 and TRBJ2-3; TRBD2 matches at 7 bases. V lost 7 bases and J lost 5; bases outside the gene matches: 24. Germline CDR1 reads MNHEY; CDR2 reads SMNVEV (reference sequence). The CDR3 is 19 residues long. This chain's CDR3 is CASTGTTVESLAKGDTQYF. CDR3 bases: TGTGCCAGCACGGGGACTACCGTTGAGTCCCTAGCGAAGGGAGATACGCAGTATTTT.

The chain recombines TRBV7-2 with TRBJ2-1; TRBD2 agrees at 9 bases. From germline, CDR1 is SGHTA and CDR2 FQGNSA. J gave up 6 bases and V 1 base, and 10 bases lay outside the gene matches. The CDR3 loop spans 17 amino acids. The CDR3 DNA is TGTGCCAGCAGCTTAGATCGGCTAGCGGGACCCCCCAATGAGCAGTTCTTC. This encodes CASSLDRLAGPPNEQFF. Filled out from reference TRBV7-2 and TRBJ2-1, the complete variable domain reads GAGVSQSPSNKVTEKGKDVELRCDPISGHTALYWYRQSLGQGLEFLIYFQGNSAPDKSGLPSDRFSAERTGGSVSTLTIQRTQQEDSAVYLCASSLDRLAGPPNEQFFGPGTRLTVL.